The rows below give T cell receptor beta chains drawn from one sample of a study of blood T cell repertoires in COVID-19. Produced via immunoSEQ multiplex PCR; TCRdb's table is partial and in-frame only. The profile shows under 250,000 clones, around nine tenths of them singletons. Sequencing was carried out using peripheral blood. The receptors stem from a woman aged 55-69 years who had recovered from COVID-19. Each CDR3 is given with its conserved first and last residue. A D gene is named only where the DNA matches it firmly. Size is omitted from some rows. Given values are once, few, many or a class for expanded clones.

clone size: -
J gene: TRBJ1-1
V gene: TRBV28
D gene: -
CDR3 length: 12
CDR3 DNA: TGTGCCAGCACCTTGGGGGCCACTGAAGCTTTCTTT
CDR3 protein: CASTLGATEAFF

clone size: -
J gene: TRBJ2-1
V gene: TRBV7-3
D gene: TRBD1
CDR3 length: 16
CDR3 DNA: TGTGCCAGCAGCTTAACGGGGGACAGGTCCTACAATGAGCAGTTCTTC
CDR3 protein: CASSLTGDRSYNEQFF

clone size: -
J gene: TRBJ2-7
V gene: TRBV7-9
D gene: -
CDR3 length: 14
CDR3 DNA: TGTGCCAGCAGCTTACTAGACAGGACCTACGAGCAGTACTTC
CDR3 protein: CASSLLDRTYEQYF

clone size: few
J gene: TRBJ2-3
V gene: TRBV3-1/TRBV3-2
D gene: TRBD2
CDR3 length: 17
CDR3 DNA: TGTGCCAGCAGCCAAGAACCTAGCGGGGGTGGCCGAGATACGCAGTATTTT
CDR3 protein: CASSQEPSGGGRDTQYF

clone size: -
J gene: TRBJ1-1
V gene: TRBV11-3
D gene: TRBD1
CDR3 length: 14
CDR3 DNA: TGTGCCAGCAGCGCCACAGGGGCTGACACTGAAGCTTTCTTT
CDR3 protein: CASSATGADTEAFF

clone size: -
J gene: TRBJ2-7
V gene: TRBV7-3
D gene: -
CDR3 length: 18
CDR3 DNA: TGTGCCAGCAGCTTAATGGTGGGGGGTCCCTTATTCTCCTACGAGCAGTACTTC
CDR3 protein: CASSLMVGGPLFSYEQYF

clone size: -
J gene: TRBJ1-2
V gene: TRBV5-6
D gene: TRBD1
CDR3 length: 16
CDR3 DNA: TGTGCCAGCAGCTACGGGACAGATGGGGATGTGAGGGGCTACACCTTC
CDR3 protein: CASSYGTDGDVRGYTF

clone size: -
J gene: TRBJ2-1
V gene: TRBV7-7
D gene: TRBD2
CDR3 length: 17
CDR3 DNA: TGTGCTAGCAGCTTTCGATTCGGGGGGGACTCCTACAATGAGCAGTTCTTC
CDR3 protein: CASSFRFGGDSYNEQFF

clone size: -
J gene: TRBJ2-7
V gene: TRBV3-1/TRBV3-2
D gene: -
CDR3 length: 15
CDR3 DNA: TGTGCCAGCAGCCCCCGAGTCACAGGCTCCTACGAGCAGTACTTC
CDR3 protein: CASSPRVTGSYEQYF

clone size: -
J gene: TRBJ1-1
V gene: TRBV19
D gene: TRBD1
CDR3 length: 13
CDR3 DNA: TGTGCCAGTTCCAGGGGGAGCGACACTGAAGCTTTCTTT
CDR3 protein: CASSRGSDTEAFF

clone size: -
J gene: TRBJ2-3
V gene: TRBV28
D gene: -
CDR3 length: 12
CDR3 DNA: TGTGCCAGCTGCCACGGTGGAGATACGCAGTATTTT
CDR3 protein: CASCHGGDTQYF

clone size: few
J gene: TRBJ2-2
V gene: TRBV5-1
D gene: TRBD1
CDR3 length: 15
CDR3 DNA: TGCGCCAGCAGCTTTACTTCAGGGGGCACCGGGGAGCTGTTTTTT
CDR3 protein: CASSFTSGGTGELFF

clone size: -
J gene: TRBJ2-1
V gene: TRBV4-2
D gene: TRBD2
CDR3 length: 15
CDR3 DNA: TGTGCCAGCAGCCAAGTGACTAGCGGGGACAATGAGCAGTTCTTC
CDR3 protein: CASSQVTSGDNEQFF

clone size: once
J gene: TRBJ1-1
V gene: TRBV29-1
D gene: TRBD1
CDR3 length: 15
CDR3 DNA: TGCAGCGTTCGACAGGGGCTAAGGCTGAACACTGAAGCTTTCTTT
CDR3 protein: CSVRQGLRLNTEAFF

clone size: few
J gene: TRBJ2-1
V gene: TRBV19
D gene: TRBD1
CDR3 length: 12
CDR3 DNA: TGTGCCAGTAGTATGGTCGGGACAGGGAAGTTCTTC
CDR3 protein: CASSMVGTGKFF

clone size: many
J gene: TRBJ1-6
V gene: TRBV28
D gene: TRBD1
CDR3 length: 16
CDR3 DNA: TGTGCCAGCAGTTTACCTGGACAGGGTTTTACTTCACCCCTCCACTTT
CDR3 protein: CASSLPGQGFTSPLHF

clone size: -
J gene: TRBJ2-7
V gene: TRBV7-2
D gene: TRBD2
CDR3 length: 14
CDR3 DNA: TGTGCCAGCGCACCTCACGGGGGGATCTACGAGCAGTACTTC
CDR3 protein: CASAPHGGIYEQYF

clone size: -
J gene: TRBJ2-6
V gene: TRBV5-4
D gene: -
CDR3 length: 15
CDR3 DNA: TGTGCCAGCACCCAGACGGGCTCTGGGGCCAACGTCCTGACTTTC
CDR3 protein: CASTQTGSGANVLTF

clone size: -
J gene: TRBJ2-4
V gene: TRBV7-9
D gene: TRBD2
CDR3 length: 18
CDR3 DNA: TGTGCCAGCAGCGTCACAGCGGGGGGCGGTCTAGCCAAAAACATTCAGTACTTC
CDR3 protein: CASSVTAGGGLAKNIQYF

clone size: -
J gene: TRBJ1-6
V gene: TRBV6-5
D gene: TRBD1
CDR3 length: 13
CDR3 DNA: TGTGCCAGCAGAGACTCCGGGACAGGGCACCTCCACTTT
CDR3 protein: CASRDSGTGHLHF

clone size: -
J gene: TRBJ2-3
V gene: TRBV9
D gene: -
CDR3 length: 16
CDR3 DNA: TGTGCCAGCAGCCTCCAGATAGGGAGTAGCACAGATACGCAGTATTTT
CDR3 protein: CASSLQIGSSTDTQYF

clone size: -
J gene: TRBJ1-2
V gene: TRBV6-6
D gene: -
CDR3 length: 13
CDR3 DNA: TGTGCCAGCAGGGATAGACAGCCCCAAGGCTACACCTTC
CDR3 protein: CASRDRQPQGYTF

clone size: -
J gene: TRBJ1-6
V gene: TRBV9
D gene: -
CDR3 length: 15
CDR3 DNA: TGTGCCAGCAGCGCGGGGGGCTCCTATAATTCACCCCTCCACTTT
CDR3 protein: CASSAGGSYNSPLHF

clone size: -
J gene: TRBJ1-2
V gene: TRBV29-1
D gene: TRBD1
CDR3 length: 12
CDR3 DNA: TGCAGCGTAGACAGGGTTCCTGATGGCTACACCTTC
CDR3 protein: CSVDRVPDGYTF

clone size: -
J gene: TRBJ2-2
V gene: TRBV7-3
D gene: -
CDR3 length: 15
CDR3 DNA: TGTGCCAGCAGCCCGGGGGGCCCGAACACCGGGGAGCTGTTTTTT
CDR3 protein: CASSPGGPNTGELFF

clone size: -
J gene: TRBJ1-6
V gene: TRBV4-2
D gene: TRBD1
CDR3 length: 16
CDR3 DNA: TGTGCCAGCAGCCAAGACGGGGACAGGAGCAATTCACCCCTCCACTTT
CDR3 protein: CASSQDGDRSNSPLHF